The 12 T cell receptor beta chains below come from one sample, sequenced in a study of blood T cell repertoires in COVID-19. Sequencing used immunoSEQ multiplex PCR; TCRdb keeps in-frame clones, though not all of them. The profile shows 200,000 or so clones, 70% to 85% of them singletons. Sequenced: peripheral blood. The receptors shown here come from a human donor with acute or convalescent COVID-19. The donor label of this sample is uncertain.

V is TRBV10-3 and J is TRBJ1-2; D not certain. This CDR3 is built from 15 residues. Trimming removed 0 bases at V and 4 bases at J, with 12 bases between. CDR1 is ENHRY, CDR2 SYGVKD, per germline. The CDR3 spells CAISESREGSYGYTF. As DNA, the CDR3 is TGTGCCATCAGTGAGTCACGTGAGGGAAGCTATGGCTACACCTTC.

CDR3 in DNA: TGTGCCAGCAGCAGGACAGGGTTGGGGGAGACCCAGTACTTC. Translation: CASSRTGLGETQYF. The chain employs TRBV9 and TRBJ2-5; 8 bases fit TRBD1. CDR3 size: 14 residues. Germline CDR1 is SGDLS and CDR2 is YYNGEE. Losses at the gene ends were 4 bases for V and 5 bases for J; bases not matched to a gene: 7.

This clone has just a few counts. J is TRBJ1-5 and V is TRBV28; unclear D gene. Per germline, CDR1 MDHEN and CDR2 SYDVKM. The CDR3 sequence is 18 residues long. V lost 3 bases and J 0 bases, leaving 18 bases between the germline ends. The CDR3 reads CASSFRVGFVNSNQPQHF. In nucleotides, the CDR3 is TGTGCCAGCAGTTTTCGGGTAGGCTTCGTTAATAGCAATCAGCCCCAGCATTTT.

This chain links TRBV7-3 with TRBJ2-3, with D tentatively TRBD2 (6 bases). The CDR3 extends over 18 amino acids. The germline gives CDR1 SGHTA, CDR2 FQGTGA. Trimming removed 5 bases at V and 0 bases at J, with 21 bases between. The CDR3 here is CASSQAGGPRESTDTQYF. The CDR3 coding sequence is TGTGCCAGCAGCCAGGCGGGTGGTCCACGGGAGAGCACAGATACGCAGTATTTT.

The chain has TRBV24-1 and TRBJ2-3; 7 nucleotides line up with TRBD2. The J segment lost 0 bases and the V segment lost 3 bases, leaving 5 bases of the junction unmatched. The CDR3 loop spans 16 amino acids. The germline V gene encodes CDR1 KGHDR and CDR2 SFDVKD. CDR3: CATSDPSLASTDTQYF. DNA of the CDR3: TGTGCCACCAGTGATCCCTCACTAGCGAGCACAGATACGCAGTATTTT.

The rearrangement uses TRBV6-5 and TRBJ2-7; TRBD1 matches 9 bases. Per the germline V gene, CDR1 is MNHEY and CDR2 is SVGAGI. The J segment lost 4 bases and the V segment lost 8 bases, leaving 0 bases of the junction unmatched. The CDR3 is 11 residues long. CDR3 sequence (DNA): TGTGCCAGCGGACAGGGGTACGAGCAGTACTTC. Its translation is CASGQGYEQYF.

The chain employs TRBV18 and TRBJ1-3; D is possibly TRBD1 (6 bases). Between the trimmed V and J ends, which lost 1 base and 0 bases, there was a span of 13 bases. This CDR3 comprises 17 residues. Germline V lookup: CDR1 KGHSH, CDR2 LQKENI. DNA of the CDR3: TGTGCCAGCTCACCACTTTCCCAGGGGCTCTCTGGAAACACCATATATTTT. Its protein is CASSPLSQGLSGNTIYF.

In nucleotides, the CDR3 is TGCAGCGTTGCAGGTCTTGGGAATGAAAAACTGTTTTTT. It yields the protein CSVAGLGNEKLFF. V usage is TRBV29-1 and J usage is TRBJ1-4; D is ambiguous. Germline-derived CDR1 and CDR2 are SQVTM and ANQGSEA. Trimming left V 4 bases short and J 5 bases short, with 11 bases between. The CDR3 consists of 13 residues. Using reference TRBV29-1 and TRBJ1-4 for the parts outside the CDR3, the full variable domain is SAVISQKPSRDICQRGTSLTIQCQVDSQVTMMFWYRQQPGQSLTLIATANQGSEATYESGFVIDKFPISRPNLTFSTLTVSNMSPEDSSIYLCSVAGLGNEKLFFGSGTQLSVL.

The genes are TRBV3-1 (or the pseudogene TRBV3-2) and TRBJ1-5; 7 nucleotides align to TRBD1. Per germline, CDR1 LGHDT and CDR2 YNNKEL (reference sequence). The junction had 4 bases not matched to a gene; V was cut back by 6 bases and J by 2 bases. The CDR3 runs to 14 residues. The CDR3 spells CASSHTGGNQPQHF. The CDR3 nucleotides are TGTGCCAGCAGTCACACAGGGGGCAATCAGCCCCAGCATTTT.

The rearrangement uses TRBV7-2 and TRBJ2-7; D is perhaps TRBD2 (5 bases). Germline loops: CDR1 SGHTA, CDR2 FQGNSA. V was cut by 3 bases and J by 5 bases, with 17 bases left in between. This CDR3 contains 15 residues. The CDR3 DNA sequence: TGTGCCAGCAGCTTTGACGAGGGCTCTGGGAACGAGCAGTACTTC. Translation gives CASSFDEGSGNEQYF.

The chain combines TRBV3-1 (or the pseudogene TRBV3-2) with TRBJ1-4; 7 bases are shared with TRBD1. This CDR3 is 15 amino acids long. The V and J ends lost 1 base and 8 bases, in that order; junction bases with no gene match: 7. Germline V gene data show CDR1 as LGHDT and CDR2 as YNNKEL (reference sequence). In DNA, the CDR3 is TGTGCCAGCAGCCAAGGAGGGGGCGGAGGAGAAAAACTGTTTTTT. Amino acids: CASSQGGGGGEKLFF.

CDR3 in amino acids: CAARQGQNSPLHF. In DNA, the CDR3 is TGTGCCGCTAGACAGGGTCAGAATTCACCCCTCCACTTT. The gene calls are TRBV10-3 and TRBJ1-6; 7 bases are a match to TRBD1. Per the germline V gene, CDR1 is ENHRY and CDR2 is SYGVKD. CDR3 length: 13 residues. The V gene end was trimmed by 11 bases and the J gene end by 7 bases; junction bases not matched to a gene: 8.